Listed below are T cell receptor beta chains from one sample, sequenced in a study of molecular identifiers for immune sequencing clone quantification. One entry per CDR3 protein results from TCRdb running MiXCR on the PCR reads. Among more than 550,000 distinct CDR3 sequences, 25% were seen once, and the ten largest hold about 0.73%. The sample taken for sequencing was naive CD8+ T cells from blood, with Jurkat cell RNA spiked in. Receptors were obtained from a human donor in good health. Some libraries in this study had Jurkat cell RNA spiked in. Both conserved end residues are part of each CDR3. A D gene is named only where the DNA matches it firmly. Size is omitted from some rows. Given values are once, few, many or a class for expanded clones.

v_call	d_call	j_call	clone_size	cdr3_nt	cdr3_aa
TRBV25-1	.	TRBJ2-5	many	TGTGCCAGCAGTGTTCCAGAGACCCAGTACTTC	CASSVPETQYF
TRBV4-3	.	TRBJ1-1	many	TGCGCCAGCAGCCAAGATCACCCCCTCGGGGCGACTGAAGCTTTCTTT	CASSQDHPLGATEAFF
TRBV12-3/TRBV12-4	.	TRBJ2-1	few	TGTGCCAGCAGTTTACGGGACAAGCCCCCCAATGAGCAGTTCTTC	CASSLRDKPPNEQFF
TRBV12-5	.	TRBJ2-7	.	TGTGCTAGTGGTTTAGGAGGGTTCTACTCCTACGAGCAGTGCTTC	CASGLGGFYSYEQCF
TRBV9	.	TRBJ2-7	.	TGTGCCAGCAGCGTTTTAGGAGCTCGGGACGAGCAGTACTTC	CASSVLGARDEQYF
TRBV4-1	TRBD1	TRBJ1-5	.	TGCGCCAGCCGCCAGGGGGGACAGGGTGGTCGGCCCCAGCATTTT	CASRQGGQGGRPQHF
TRBV4-1	.	TRBJ2-7	.	TGCGCCAACAGCCCCCGGGACTCTCCCTACGAGCAGTACTTC	CANSPRDSPYEQYF
TRBV7-9	TRBD1	TRBJ1-3	.	TGTGCCAGCAGCTTCCCCTCAGGGGGCTCTGGAAACACCATATATTTT	CASSFPSGGSGNTIYF
TRBV7-9	TRBD2	TRBJ2-7	.	TGTGCCAGCAGCGCGGGGACGGGAGGTGAGGTGGGTGAGCAGTACTTC	CASSAGTGGEVGEQYF
TRBV12-3/TRBV12-4	TRBD1	TRBJ2-3	.	TGTGCCAGCACTTTCGGGACAGGGGGCATGGGGGCAGATACGCAGTATTTT	CASTFGTGGMGADTQYF